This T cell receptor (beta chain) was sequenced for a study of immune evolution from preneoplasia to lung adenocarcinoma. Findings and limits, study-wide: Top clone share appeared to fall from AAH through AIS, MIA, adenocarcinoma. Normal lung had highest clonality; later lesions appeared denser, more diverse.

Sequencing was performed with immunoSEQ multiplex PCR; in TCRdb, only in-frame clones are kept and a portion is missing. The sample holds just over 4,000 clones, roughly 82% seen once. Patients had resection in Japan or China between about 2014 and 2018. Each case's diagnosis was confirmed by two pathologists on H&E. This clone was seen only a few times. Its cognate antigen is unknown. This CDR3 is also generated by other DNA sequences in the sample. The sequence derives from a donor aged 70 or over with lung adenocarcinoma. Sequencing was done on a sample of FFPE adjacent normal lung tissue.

The CDR3 DNA is TGCGCCAGCAGCCCTACTAGCGGCTCCTACAATGAGCAGTTCTTC. This translates into CASSPTSGSYNEQFF. The V gene is TRBV5-1, the J gene TRBJ2-1, with 8 positions matching TRBD2. Germline trimming cut 4 bases from V and 0 bases from J; bases unmatched to any gene: 3. Germline values: CDR1 SGHRS, CDR2 YFSETQ. This CDR3 region has 15 residues.